The 5 T cell receptor beta chains given below trace back to one sample, sequenced in a study of T cell responses to AZD1222 COVID-19 vaccine. Here immunoSEQ multiplex PCR was the method, and the copy in TCRdb shows in-frame clones only, minus some. The repertoire has 150,000 to 200,000 clones, approximately 94% of them found once; the top ten carry under 6%. The material sequenced was peripheral blood, taken 28 days after the second AZD1222 dose. The source of these receptors is an adult who received the AZD1222 COVID-19 vaccine.

This rearrangement joins TRBV30 to TRBJ2-5; TRBD1 matches 9 bases. Germline V gene data show CDR1 as GTSNPN and CDR2 as SVGIG (reference sequence). Trimming cost V 2 bases and J 4 bases; bases outside gene matches: 8. The CDR3 is made up of 15 amino acids. This CDR3 is CAWSISTGGAETQYF. The CDR3 coding sequence is TGTGCCTGGAGTATTTCGACAGGGGGAGCAGAGACCCAGTACTTC.

This clone was detected only once. V usage is TRBV6-5 and J usage is TRBJ2-2; the D gene is possibly TRBD2 (5 bases). V was clipped by 0 bases and J by 6 bases, with 14 bases between them. Per the germline V gene, CDR1 is MNHEY and CDR2 is SVGAGI. The CDR3 covers 16 residues. The CDR3 DNA reads as TGTGCCAGCAGTTACTCGAGGGTGGGAGTGGCCGGGGAGCTGTTTTTT. Translating it yields CASSYSRVGVAGELFF.

The V call is TRBV5-1, the J call TRBJ2-4; a weak D match, TRBD2 (5 bases). Germline CDR1 is SGHRS and CDR2 is YFSETQ. CDR3 length: 13 residues. Trimming stripped 4 bases from V and 1 base from J, with 6 bases between. The CDR3 spells CASSGGAKNIQYF. The DNA of the CDR3 is TGCGCCAGCAGCGGAGGTGCCAAAAACATTCAGTACTTC.

The chain has TRBV4-1 and TRBJ2-7; 9 bases line up with TRBD1. This CDR3 is built from 14 residues. V gave up 2 bases and J gave up 4 bases; unmatched junction bases: 3. Germline-derived CDR1 and CDR2 are MGHRA and YSYEKL. The CDR3 sequence: CASSQPGQGYEQYF. Written as DNA, the CDR3 is TGCGCCAGCAGCCAACCGGGACAGGGTTACGAGCAGTACTTC.

This chain connects TRBV5-1 to TRBJ2-7; the match to TRBD2 covers 7 bases. The germline gives CDR1 SGHRS, CDR2 YFSETQ. J gave up 2 bases and V 0 bases, and 5 bases lay outside the gene matches. The CDR3 covers 15 residues. The CDR3, as DNA: TGCGCCAGCAGCTTGGGGGAGGGCCGCCCCTACGAGCAGTACTTC. It yields the protein CASSLGEGRPYEQYF.